Below, 28 T cell receptor beta chains from the same sample are listed, as sequenced in a study of cytomegalovirus exposure and HLA in healthy donors. 60 Vbeta and 13 Jbeta primers were used in PCR. Profiled with immunoSEQ multiplex PCR; TCRdb holds only in-frame clones, not every one. This table holds about 120,000 clones, more than 60% found once. Sequenced input: PBMCs. All receptors derive from a man aged 18 to 30 in good health and CMV-seronegative.

The chain carries TRBV7-2 and TRBJ2-2; TRBD2 matches 7 bases. V lost 3 bases, J lost 3 bases, and 4 bases stayed unmatched. Germline CDR1 is SGHTA and CDR2 is FQGNSA. The CDR3 length is 15 residues. The CDR3 region is CASSLWGGYTGELFF. CDR3 bases: TGTGCCAGCAGCTTGTGGGGGGGGTACACCGGGGAGCTGTTTTTT.

This clone was counted between two and nine times. This chain uses TRBV7-3 with TRBJ2-7, with TRBD2 matching over 13 bases. The germline CDR1 and CDR2 sequences are SGHTA and FQGTGA. The CDR3 sequence is 15 residues long. V lost 6 bases, J lost 7 bases, and 9 bases stayed unmatched. The CDR3 loop reads CASSPGLAGVGEQYF. The CDR3 DNA reads as TGTGCCAGCAGTCCCGGACTAGCGGGGGTGGGGGAGCAGTACTTC. Full variable domain (rest looked up from reference TRBV7-3 and TRBJ2-7): GAGVSQTPSNKVTEKGKYVELRCDPISGHTALYWYRQSLGQGPEFLIYFQGTGAADDSGLPNDRFFAVRPEGSVSTLKIQRTERGDSAVYLCASSPGLAGVGEQYFGPGTRLTVT.

Only a few counts were recorded for this clone. The rearrangement uses TRBV27 and TRBJ2-3; 13 bases fit TRBD2. Germline-derived CDR1 and CDR2 are MNHEY and SMNVEV (reference sequence). The ends lost 6 bases at V and 3 bases at J; junction bases unmatched: 9. The CDR3 contains 17 residues. The CDR3 bases are TGTGCCAGCAGGAAGCGGACTAGCGGGAGTGGGACAGATACGCAGTATTTT. Its translation: CASRKRTSGSGTDTQYF.

The rearrangement links TRBV6-5 to TRBJ1-1; TRBD1 agrees at 8 bases. The CDR3 has 15 amino acids. Losses at the gene ends were 2 bases for V and 5 bases for J; bases not matched to a gene: 7. Germline V gene data show CDR1 as MNHEY and CDR2 as SVGAGI. The CDR3 loop reads CASSYRAGGRTEAFF. CDR3 coding DNA: TGTGCCAGCAGTTACAGGGCAGGGGGCAGGACTGAAGCTTTCTTT.

The rearrangement joins TRBV2 to TRBJ1-5; D is uncertain. V was cut by 4 bases and J by 3 bases, with 7 bases left in between. The germline V gene encodes CDR1 SNHLY and CDR2 FYNNEI. The CDR3 is made up of 13 amino acids. CDR3 sequence (DNA): TGTGCCAGCAGTGCGAGGGACAATCAGCCCCAGCATTTT. Translation gives CASSARDNQPQHF. Looking up the rest from reference TRBV2 and TRBJ1-5 gives the full variable domain: EPEVTQTPSHQVTQMGQEVILRCVPISNHLYFYWYRQILGQKVEFLVSFYNNEISEKSEIFDDQFSVERPDGSNFTLKIRSTKLEDSAMYFCASSARDNQPQHFGDGTRLSIL.

This clone was observed once. The rearrangement uses TRBV2 and TRBJ1-1; TRBD1 matches 7 bases. CDR1 SNHLY and CDR2 FYNNEI come from the germline V gene. The junction had 7 bases not matched to a gene; V was cut back by 5 bases and J by 1 base. This CDR3 contains 15 residues. The CDR3 spells CASSPWTGRNTEAFF. The CDR3, as DNA: TGTGCCAGCAGTCCCTGGACAGGCCGGAACACTGAAGCTTTCTTT.

Only a few counts were recorded for this clone. This chain links TRBV5-8 with TRBJ1-3; perhaps TRBD1 as D (5 bases). Germline V lookup: CDR1 SGHTS, CDR2 YDEGEE. The V end was cut by 1 base, the J end by 1 base, with 9 bases between. This CDR3 contains 15 residues. The CDR3 sequence is CASSLSGLSGNTIYF. DNA for the CDR3: TGTGCCAGCAGCTTGTCAGGGTTATCTGGAAACACCATATATTTT. The full variable domain, with the rest looked up from reference TRBV5-8 and TRBJ1-3, is EAGVTQSPTHLIKTRGQQATLRCSPISGHTSVYWYQQALGLGLQFLLWYDEGEERNRGNFPPRFSGRQFPNYSSELNVNALELEDSALYLCASSLSGLSGNTIYFGEGSWLTVV.

This clone was counted once. The chain uses TRBV7-8 and TRBJ2-7, with 7 nucleotides matching TRBD1. The CDR3 is made up of 14 amino acids. The trim removed 5 bases at V and 0 bases at J, leaving 4 bases unmatched. CDR1 and CDR2 from the germline V gene are SGHVS and FQNEAQ. The chain's CDR3 is CASSETGNSYEQYF. As DNA, the CDR3 is TGTGCCAGCAGCGAGACAGGGAACTCCTACGAGCAGTACTTC.

Comments on this clone: The junction departs from germline at one end; a sequencing error may be responsible. CDR3 nucleotide sequence: TGTGCCATCAGTCAGGGCAACCATGAGACCCAGTACTTC. Translated, it gives CAISQGNHETQYF. This chain uses TRBV10-3 with TRBJ2-5; possible D gene TRBD1, 5 bases. The germline V gene has CDR1 ENHRY and CDR2 SYGVKD. This CDR3 has 13 amino acids.

The chain has TRBV30 and TRBJ1-2; 7 positions match TRBD1. The CDR3 is 14 residues long. Germline lookup yields CDR1 GTSNPN and CDR2 SVGIG (reference sequence). V shed 3 bases and J 5 bases; nucleotides not matched to a gene: 9. CDR3 sequence reads: CAWRDLAGGYGYTF. CDR3 in DNA: TGTGCCTGGAGAGATCTCGCAGGGGGGTATGGCTACACCTTC.

The V gene is TRBV5-1, the J gene TRBJ2-5, with 10 bases fitting TRBD2. The last part of the DNA fits TRBJ2-7 better; the J call may be wrong. Germline values: CDR1 SGHRS, CDR2 YFSETQ. This CDR3 comprises 15 residues. CDR3 amino acids: CASSFNLAGAYEQYF. The CDR3 DNA reads as TGCGCCAGCAGCTTTAATCTAGCGGGAGCATACGAGCAGTACTTC.

The CDR3: CASSPLTSGATDTQYF. In DNA form, the CDR3 reads TGTGCCAGCAGTCCGCTGACTAGCGGGGCCACAGATACGCAGTATTTT. The chain combines TRBV27 with TRBJ2-3; 11 bases align to TRBD2. The V segment lost 5 bases and the J segment 2 bases; nucleotides outside the gene matches: 6. Per the germline V gene, CDR1 is MNHEY and CDR2 is SMNVEV (reference sequence). This CDR3 is built from 16 residues.

V gene TRBV30 combines with J gene TRBJ1-1; TRBD1 matches 9 bases. The CDR3 consists of 13 residues. With V trimmed by 2 bases and J by 5 bases, 3 bases remained unmatched. Germline CDR1 and CDR2: GTSNPN and SVGIG (reference sequence). CDR3 in amino acids: CAWSTGGRTEAFF. The DNA for the CDR3 is TGTGCCTGGAGTACAGGGGGCAGGACTGAAGCTTTCTTT.

The V call is TRBV6-4, the J call TRBJ2-2, with D tentatively TRBD2 (5 bases). The CDR3 has 13 residues. Germline values: CDR1 MRHNA, CDR2 SNTAGT. V shed 2 bases and J shed 4 bases, with 5 bases lying between them. CDR3 coding DNA: TGTGCCAGCAGTGACGGGAGCACCGGGGAGCTGTTTTTT. Its protein product is CASSDGSTGELFF.

The rearrangement uses TRBV6-6 and TRBJ2-1, with TRBD2 matching 10 bases. The CDR3 length is 15 residues. After removal of 6 bases from V and 4 bases from J, the junction contained 6 bases not matched to a gene. Germline values: CDR1 MNHNY, CDR2 SVGAGI (reference sequence). CDR3 sequence (DNA): TGTGCCAGCAGCCAGGGACTAGCGACGTACAATGAGCAGTTCTTC. It specifies CASSQGLATYNEQFF.

The chain has TRBV30 and TRBJ1-1; D remains unclear. The V end lost 2 bases, the J end lost 6 bases, and 19 bases lay between the germline ends. This CDR3 region has 15 residues. Germline V gene sequence: CDR1 GTSNPN, CDR2 SVGIG (reference sequence). CDR3 region: CAWSTNRRVVSEAFF. CDR3 DNA: TGTGCCTGGAGTACGAACCGGCGGGTTGTCTCTGAAGCTTTCTTT.

The chain recombines TRBV6-5 with TRBJ2-6, with D uncertain. The germline V and J ends were trimmed by 10 bases and 0 bases, with 10 bases remaining between them. Germline-derived CDR1 and CDR2 are MNHEY and SVGAGI. CDR3 length: 14 amino acids. The CDR3 spells CATLPYSGANVLTF. CDR3 bases: TGTGCCACCCTACCATACTCTGGGGCCAACGTCCTGACTTTC.

This clone was seen more than once but under ten times. The V and J genes are TRBV5-1 and TRBJ1-1, with D maybe TRBD1 (5 bases). Trimming cost V 0 bases and J 8 bases, with 11 bases left between them. Germline V gives CDR1 SGHRS, CDR2 YFSETQ. There are 13 residues in the CDR3. The CDR3, as DNA: TGCGCCAGCAGCTTGGGGTGGGGCACGGAAGCTTTCTTT. Amino acid sequence: CASSLGWGTEAFF.

J is TRBJ2-5 and V is TRBV7-7; D is perhaps TRBD2 (5 bases). Trimming removed 5 bases from V and 3 bases from J, with 16 bases in between. Germline CDR1 SSHAT, CDR2 FNYEAQ (reference sequence). The CDR3 is made up of 15 amino acids. The CDR3 protein is CASSKRPTREETQYF. The CDR3, as DNA: TGTGCCAGCAGCAAACGGCCTACTAGGGAAGAGACCCAGTACTTC. The variable domain in full, with the rest retrieved from reference TRBV7-7 and TRBJ2-5, is GAGVSQSPRYKVTKRGQDVTLRCDPISSHATLYWYQQALGQGPEFLTYFNYEAQPDKSGLPSDRFSAERPEGSISTLTIQRTEQRDSAMYRCASSKRPTREETQYFGPGTRLLVL.

The V and J genes are TRBV7-8 and TRBJ1-3; perhaps TRBD1 as D (5 bases). V was cut by 0 bases and J by 4 bases, with 7 bases left in between. This CDR3 has 14 residues. Germline-derived CDR1 and CDR2 are SGHVS and FQNEAQ. CDR3 residues: CASSLAEGGNTIYF. The CDR3 DNA follows: TGTGCCAGCAGCTTAGCGGAGGGGGGAAACACCATATATTTT.

There are a few counts of this clone. The chain couples TRBV10-3 to TRBJ1-2; D is possibly TRBD1 (6 bases). The CDR3 has 13 amino acids. The V end lost 4 bases, the J end lost 8 bases, and 14 bases lay between the germline ends. Germline V gene lookup returns CDR1 ENHRY and CDR2 SYGVKD. In nucleotides, the CDR3 is TGTGCCATCAGTGGGGGGACACGCTCCGGCTACACCTTC. It specifies CAISGGTRSGYTF.

This clone was recorded a few times. The chain combines TRBV5-1 with TRBJ1-2; 11 nucleotides match TRBD1. The CDR3 spans 15 residues. V lost 3 bases, J lost 7 bases, and 8 bases stayed unmatched. Germline CDR1 SGHRS, CDR2 YFSETQ. The CDR3 sequence: CASSSTRTGGSGYTF. Written as DNA, the CDR3 is TGCGCCAGCAGCTCCACTCGGACAGGGGGCTCTGGCTACACCTTC.

This rearrangement joins TRBV6-1 to TRBJ2-7; D possibly corresponds to TRBD2 (6 bases). The CDR3 sequence is 14 residues long. Germline loops: CDR1 MNHNS, CDR2 SASEGT. V was cut by 5 bases and J by 5 bases, with 16 bases left in between. CDR3 loop: CASSLPTQRDEQYF. In DNA form, the CDR3 reads TGTGCCAGCAGTTTACCGACCCAGCGGGACGAGCAGTACTTC.

This sequence joins TRBV6-5 and TRBJ2-3; D may be TRBD2 (6 bases). The CDR3 contains 14 residues. Trimming cost V 5 bases and J 5 bases, with 14 bases left between them. Per the germline V gene, CDR1 is MNHEY and CDR2 is SVGAGI. CDR3 nucleotides: TGTGCCAGCAGTCGGGGGACCGCGGGAGATACGCAGTATTTT. As protein: CASSRGTAGDTQYF.

The rearrangement joins TRBV30 to TRBJ1-1; D is uncertain. V lost 3 bases to trimming and J lost 3 bases, with 8 bases between them. This CDR3 is built from 12 residues. Germline V lookup: CDR1 GTSNPN, CDR2 SVGIG (reference sequence). CDR3 residues: CAWREQHTEAFF. CDR3 in DNA: TGTGCCTGGAGAGAGCAACACACTGAAGCTTTCTTT. Complete variable domain (other parts from reference TRBV30 and TRBJ1-1): SQTIHQWPATLVQPVGSPLSLECTVEGTSNPNLYWYRQAAGRGLQLLFYSVGIGQISSEVPQNLSASRPQDRQFILSSKKLLLSDSGFYLCAWREQHTEAFFGQGTRLTVV.

This sequence joins TRBV18 and TRBJ2-5; 7 bases line up with TRBD1. Germline V lookup: CDR1 KGHSH, CDR2 LQKENI. This CDR3 region has 14 residues. V was pared by 0 bases and J by 5 bases, with 3 bases of the junction left unmatched. CDR3 sequence: CASSPPDRVETQYF. The CDR3 DNA sequence: TGTGCCAGCTCACCACCTGACAGGGTGGAGACCCAGTACTTC.

The chain has TRBV5-1 and TRBJ2-7, with D possibly TRBD1 on 5 matching bases. The CDR3 consists of 11 residues. Trimming took 5 bases from V and 4 from J, leaving 7 bases between them. CDR1 is SGHRS and CDR2 is YFSETQ in the germline V gene. CDR3 nucleotides: TGCGCCAGCAGTCAGGGATACGAGCAGTACTTC. This translates into CASSQGYEQYF.

This clone was counted once. The chain is built from TRBV7-9 and TRBJ1-1; no reliable D call. Germline assignment: CDR1 SEHNR and CDR2 FQNEAQ (reference sequence). The CDR3 is made up of 13 amino acids. V lost 5 bases and J lost 1, with 8 bases in between. The DNA for the CDR3 is TGTGCCAGCAGCCTAGTTCGGAACACTGAAGCTTTCTTT. Protein sequence: CASSLVRNTEAFF.